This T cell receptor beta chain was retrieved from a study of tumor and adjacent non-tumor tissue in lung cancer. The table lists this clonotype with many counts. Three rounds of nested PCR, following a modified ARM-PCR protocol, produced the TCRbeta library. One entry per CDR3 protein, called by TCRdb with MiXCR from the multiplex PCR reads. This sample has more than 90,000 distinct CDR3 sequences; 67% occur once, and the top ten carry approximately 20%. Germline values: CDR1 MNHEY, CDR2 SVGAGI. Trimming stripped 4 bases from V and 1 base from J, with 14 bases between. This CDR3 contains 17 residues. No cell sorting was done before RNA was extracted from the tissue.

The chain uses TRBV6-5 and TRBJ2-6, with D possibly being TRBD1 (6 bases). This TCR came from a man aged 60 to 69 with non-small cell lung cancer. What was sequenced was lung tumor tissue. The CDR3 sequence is CASSLNRVESGANVLTF. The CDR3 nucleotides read TGTGCCAGCAGTTTGAACAGGGTGGAATCTGGGGCCAACGTCCTGACTTTC.